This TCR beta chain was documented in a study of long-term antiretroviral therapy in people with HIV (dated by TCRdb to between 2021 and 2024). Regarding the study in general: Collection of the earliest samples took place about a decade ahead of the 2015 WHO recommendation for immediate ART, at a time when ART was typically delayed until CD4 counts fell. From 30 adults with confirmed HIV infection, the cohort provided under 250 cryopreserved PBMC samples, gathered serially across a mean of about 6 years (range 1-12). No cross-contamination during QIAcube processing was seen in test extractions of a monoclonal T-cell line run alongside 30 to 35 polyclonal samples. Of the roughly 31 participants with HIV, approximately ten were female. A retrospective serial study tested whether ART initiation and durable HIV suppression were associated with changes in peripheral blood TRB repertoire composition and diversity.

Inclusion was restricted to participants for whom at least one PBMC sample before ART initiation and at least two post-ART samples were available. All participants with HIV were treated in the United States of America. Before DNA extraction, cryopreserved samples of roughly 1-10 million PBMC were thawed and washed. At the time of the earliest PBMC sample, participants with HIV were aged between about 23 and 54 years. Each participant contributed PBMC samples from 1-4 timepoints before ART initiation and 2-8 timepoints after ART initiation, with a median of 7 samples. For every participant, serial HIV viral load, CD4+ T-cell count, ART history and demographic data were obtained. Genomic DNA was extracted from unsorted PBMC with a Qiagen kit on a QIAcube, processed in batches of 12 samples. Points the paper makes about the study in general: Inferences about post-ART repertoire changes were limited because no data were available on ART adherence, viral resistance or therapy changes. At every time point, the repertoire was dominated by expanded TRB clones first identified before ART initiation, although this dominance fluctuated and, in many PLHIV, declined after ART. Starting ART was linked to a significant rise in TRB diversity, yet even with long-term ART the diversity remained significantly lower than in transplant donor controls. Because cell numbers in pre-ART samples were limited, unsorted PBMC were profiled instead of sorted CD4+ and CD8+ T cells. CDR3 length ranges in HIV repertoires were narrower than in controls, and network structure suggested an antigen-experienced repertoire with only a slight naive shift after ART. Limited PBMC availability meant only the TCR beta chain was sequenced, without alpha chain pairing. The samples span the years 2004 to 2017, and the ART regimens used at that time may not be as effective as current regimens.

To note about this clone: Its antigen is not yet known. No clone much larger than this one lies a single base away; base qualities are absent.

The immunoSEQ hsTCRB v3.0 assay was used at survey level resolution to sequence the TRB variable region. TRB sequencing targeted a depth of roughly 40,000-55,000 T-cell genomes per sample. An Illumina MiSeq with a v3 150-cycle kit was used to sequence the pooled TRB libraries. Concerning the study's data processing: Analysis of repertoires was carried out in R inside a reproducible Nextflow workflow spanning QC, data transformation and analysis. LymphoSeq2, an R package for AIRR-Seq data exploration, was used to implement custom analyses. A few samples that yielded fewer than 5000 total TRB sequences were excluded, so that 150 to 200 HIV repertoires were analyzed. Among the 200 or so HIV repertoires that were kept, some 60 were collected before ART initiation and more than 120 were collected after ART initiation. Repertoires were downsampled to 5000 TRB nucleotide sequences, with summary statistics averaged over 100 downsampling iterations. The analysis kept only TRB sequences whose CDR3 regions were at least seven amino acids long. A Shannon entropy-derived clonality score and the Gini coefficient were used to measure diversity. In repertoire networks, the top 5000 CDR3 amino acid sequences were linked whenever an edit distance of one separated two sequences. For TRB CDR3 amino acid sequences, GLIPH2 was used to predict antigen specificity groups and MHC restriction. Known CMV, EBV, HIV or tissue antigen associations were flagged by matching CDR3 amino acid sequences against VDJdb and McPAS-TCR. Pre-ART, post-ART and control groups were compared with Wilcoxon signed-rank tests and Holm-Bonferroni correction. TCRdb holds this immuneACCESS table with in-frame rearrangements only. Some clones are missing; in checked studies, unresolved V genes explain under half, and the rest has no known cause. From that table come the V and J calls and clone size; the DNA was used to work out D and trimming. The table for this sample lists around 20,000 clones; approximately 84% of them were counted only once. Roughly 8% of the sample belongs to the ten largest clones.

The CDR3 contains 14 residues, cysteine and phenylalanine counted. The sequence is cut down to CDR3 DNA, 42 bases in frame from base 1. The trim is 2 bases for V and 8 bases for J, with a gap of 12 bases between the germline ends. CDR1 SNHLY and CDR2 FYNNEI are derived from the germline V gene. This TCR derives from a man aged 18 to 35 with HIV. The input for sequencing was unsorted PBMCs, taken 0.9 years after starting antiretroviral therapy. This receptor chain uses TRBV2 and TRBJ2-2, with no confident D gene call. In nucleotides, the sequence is TGTGCCAGCAGTGAATGGACCAGAACTGGGGAGCTGTTTTTT. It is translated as CASSEWTRTGELFF.